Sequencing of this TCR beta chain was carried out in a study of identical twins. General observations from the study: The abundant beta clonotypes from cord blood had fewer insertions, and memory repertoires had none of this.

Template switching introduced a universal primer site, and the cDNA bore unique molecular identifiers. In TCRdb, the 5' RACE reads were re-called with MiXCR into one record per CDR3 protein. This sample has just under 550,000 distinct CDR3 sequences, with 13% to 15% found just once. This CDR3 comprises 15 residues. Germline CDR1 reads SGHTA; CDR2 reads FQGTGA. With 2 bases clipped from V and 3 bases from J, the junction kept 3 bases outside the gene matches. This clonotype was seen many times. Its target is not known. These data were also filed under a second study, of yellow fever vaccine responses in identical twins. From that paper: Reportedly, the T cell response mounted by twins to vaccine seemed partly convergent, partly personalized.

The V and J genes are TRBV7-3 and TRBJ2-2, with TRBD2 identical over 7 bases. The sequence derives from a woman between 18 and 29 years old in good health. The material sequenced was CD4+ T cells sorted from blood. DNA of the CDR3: TGTGCCAGCAGCTTAGTGGGAGGGGACACCGGGGAGCTGTTTTTT. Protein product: CASSLVGGDTGELFF.